The 14 T cell receptor beta chains listed next were all sequenced from one sample in a study of shared clonotypes between healthy human individuals (dated by TCRdb to about 2020). Library method: the immunoSEQ multiplex PCR assay. TCRdb provides this immuneACCESS table in a form limited to in-frame rearrangements. Some clones are lacking; in checked studies, under half of them reflect an unresolved V gene, and why the rest are absent is not known. The sample yields over 2 million clones; 92% were counted once. The ten top clones hold around 0.4% of the sample. The sequenced material came from naive CD4+ T cells from PBMCs. What the cell subset or site label conveys for this sample: CD45RA+ positively selected. Receptors were obtained from a man aged 18 to 30 in good health. Some clones in this sample may be carry-over from other donors' samples.

The rearrangement uses TRBV25-1 and TRBJ1-4; D not resolved. Per the germline V gene, CDR1 is MGHDK and CDR2 is SYGVNS. Trimming stripped 8 bases from V and 12 bases from J, with 22 bases between. The CDR3 runs 14 residues. CDR3 nucleotide sequence: TGTGCCAGCCTGCAAGGAGGGTCTGGCGGGGAACTGTTTTTT. This codes for CASLQGGSGGELFF.

V and J are TRBV5-1 and TRBJ1-1, with D maybe TRBD1 (5 bases). The germline gives CDR1 SGHRS, CDR2 YFSETQ. This CDR3 contains 15 residues. The V gene lost 2 bases and the J gene lost 0 bases, with 11 bases spanning the gap. The CDR3 region is CASSFGRGLNTEAFF. CDR3 sequence (DNA): TGCGCCAGCAGCTTTGGGAGGGGACTGAACACTGAAGCTTTCTTT.

V usage is TRBV9 and J usage is TRBJ2-3; D is unclear. Deletions cut 3 bases from V and 6 bases from J, with 8 bases between. The germline V gene has CDR1 SGDLS and CDR2 YYNGEE. CDR3 size: 12 residues. The CDR3 here is CASSAGRDTQYF. DNA of the CDR3: TGTGCCAGCAGCGCCGGCCGGGATACGCAGTATTTT.

The V call is TRBV5-6, the J call TRBJ1-2; D uncertain. Deletions cut 4 bases from V and 0 bases from J, with 13 bases between. This CDR3 comprises 15 residues. CDR1 and CDR2 (germline): SGHDT, YYEEEE. The CDR3 DNA follows: TGTGCCAGCAGCCTACTAACAGAAACTAACTATGGCTACACCTTC. The encoded protein is CASSLLTETNYGYTF.

There are a few counts of this clone. V gene TRBV30 combines with J gene TRBJ1-2; D uncertain. The germline CDR1 and CDR2 sequences are GTSNPN and SVGIG (reference sequence). V lost 4 bases to trimming and J lost 0 bases, with 6 bases between them. This CDR3 comprises 12 residues. The CDR3 loop is CAWTQTNYGYTF. As DNA, the CDR3 is TGTGCCTGGACCCAAACTAACTATGGCTACACCTTC.

The chain joins TRBV6-6 to TRBJ2-3; 8 bases map to TRBD1. Trimming at V came to 6 bases and at J to 4 bases, leaving 9 bases not matched to a gene. Looked up from germline, CDR1 is MNHNY and CDR2 is SVGAGI (reference sequence). The CDR3 extends over 15 amino acids. CDR3 coding DNA: TGTGCCAGCAGATTCAACAGGGGGGAGGCAGATACGCAGTATTTT. It specifies CASRFNRGEADTQYF.

The chain has TRBV18 and TRBJ1-2; a weak D match, TRBD1 (5 bases). Trimming took off 5 bases at V and 4 bases at J, with 11 bases between the two ends. This CDR3 comprises 13 residues. The germline CDR1 and CDR2 sequences are KGHSH and LQKENI. CDR3 residues: CASSGDSFYGYTF. CDR3 coding DNA: TGTGCCAGCTCAGGCGACAGCTTCTATGGCTACACCTTC.

The chain recombines TRBV18 with TRBJ2-7; D gene uncertain. V was cut by 2 bases and J by 5 bases, with 10 bases left in between. From germline, CDR1 is KGHSH and CDR2 LQKENI. CDR3 length: 13 residues. CDR3 region: CASSPIPQNEQYF. CDR3 sequence (DNA): TGTGCCAGCTCACCAATCCCCCAGAACGAGCAGTACTTC.

This chain uses TRBV7-2 with TRBJ2-5; TRBD1 agrees at 10 bases. V trimming: 7 bases; J trimming: 5 bases; junction bases outside the gene matches: 7. The CDR3 is made up of 14 amino acids. Germline V gene sequence: CDR1 SGHTA, CDR2 FQGNSA. The CDR3: CASILDRGQETQYF. CDR3 bases: TGTGCCAGCATTCTCGACAGGGGGCAGGAGACCCAGTACTTC.

The chain joins TRBV5-8 to TRBJ2-7; 14 bases map to TRBD2. V gave up 3 bases and J gave up 3 bases; unmatched junction bases: 14. Germline values: CDR1 SGHTS, CDR2 YDEGEE. The CDR3 consists of 19 residues. The CDR3, as DNA: TGTGCCAGCAGCTCATGGAGAGGTGGGACTAGCGGGAGTGACTACGAGCAGTACTTC. Translating it yields CASSSWRGGTSGSDYEQYF.

The V call is TRBV18, the J call TRBJ2-1; tentative D call: TRBD2 (6 bases). Deletions cut 4 bases from V and 7 bases from J, with 17 bases between. Germline V gene data show CDR1 as KGHSH and CDR2 as LQKENI. The length of the CDR3 is 15 residues. The CDR3 DNA sequence: TGTGCCAGCTCACGCCTGTTAGGAGGGTTGAATGAGCAGTTCTTC. This encodes CASSRLLGGLNEQFF.

V gene TRBV29-1 combines with J gene TRBJ2-5; 9 bases are shared with TRBD2. CDR3 size: 13 residues. The V segment lost 6 bases and the J segment 0 bases; nucleotides outside the gene matches: 2. Germline V gene lookup returns CDR1 SQVTM and CDR2 ANQGSEA. The CDR3: CSVSGRNQETQYF. Written as DNA, the CDR3 is TGCAGCGTAAGCGGGAGGAACCAAGAGACCCAGTACTTC.

The chain carries TRBV28 and TRBJ2-5; maybe TRBD1 (6 bases). The V and J ends lost 0 bases and 4 bases respectively, with 18 bases between them. Germline CDR1 is MDHEN and CDR2 is SYDVKM. CDR3 size: 17 residues. CDR3: CASSLWSNRVRGETQYF. As DNA, the CDR3 is TGTGCCAGCAGTTTATGGTCAAACAGGGTAAGGGGAGAGACCCAGTACTTC.

This chain connects TRBV7-2 to TRBJ2-1, with D tentatively TRBD1 (5 bases). Trimming removed 1 base at V and 0 bases at J, with 16 bases between. CDR1 and CDR2 (germline): SGHTA, FQGNSA. The CDR3 runs to 18 residues. The CDR3 loop reads CASSLELSRASSYNEQFF. Written as DNA, the CDR3 is TGTGCCAGCAGCTTAGAATTAAGCAGGGCTAGCTCCTACAATGAGCAGTTCTTC.